One and the same sample provided the 4 T cell receptor beta chains below, sequenced in a study of blood T cell repertoires in COVID-19. Clones were read by immunoSEQ multiplex PCR, and TCRdb kept only the in-frame ones, dropping some. Among 210,000 or so clones listed, 86% were seen once. Sequenced sample: PBMCs or T cells enriched from blood (not recorded which). The receptors originated from a woman between 50 and 59 years old in a cohort exposed to, infected with or recovered from COVID-19 (not recorded which).

This chain joins TRBV4-1 and TRBJ1-4; no clear D gene. Germline loops: CDR1 MGHRA, CDR2 YSYEKL. This CDR3 spans 17 amino acids. V lost 1 base to trimming and J lost 0 bases, with 12 bases between them. The CDR3 DNA reads as TGCGCCAGCAGCCAAGCCGGAGCAAGCGCAACTAATGAAAAACTGTTTTTT. Its protein is CASSQAGASATNEKLFF.

This chain connects TRBV11-3 to TRBJ2-5; D unresolved. With 3 bases removed from V and 3 bases from J, the gap between germline ends came to 5 bases. CDR3 size: 12 residues. The germline V gene encodes CDR1 SGHNT and CDR2 YENEEA. This chain's CDR3 is CASSFEKETQYF. In DNA, the CDR3 is TGTGCCAGCAGCTTTGAGAAAGAGACCCAGTACTTC.

V and J are TRBV9 and TRBJ1-6; D remains ambiguous. The V gene lost 4 bases and the J gene lost 7 bases, with 9 bases spanning the gap. The CDR3 length is 13 residues. Germline V gene lookup returns CDR1 SGDLS and CDR2 YYNGEE. The CDR3 protein is CASSPASNSPLHF. The CDR3 DNA reads as TGTGCCAGCAGCCCAGCGTCCAATTCACCCCTCCACTTT.

The chain joins TRBV30 to TRBJ2-3; 14 bases are a match to TRBD2. V shed 2 bases, J shed 3 bases, and the junction held 7 bases outside the gene matches. There are 17 residues in the CDR3. Germline V gives CDR1 GTSNPN, CDR2 SVGIG (reference sequence). The CDR3 coding sequence is TGTGCCTGGAGTAGAGGAGGGACTAGCGGGGGTACAGATACGCAGTATTTT. It translates to CAWSRGGTSGGTDTQYF.